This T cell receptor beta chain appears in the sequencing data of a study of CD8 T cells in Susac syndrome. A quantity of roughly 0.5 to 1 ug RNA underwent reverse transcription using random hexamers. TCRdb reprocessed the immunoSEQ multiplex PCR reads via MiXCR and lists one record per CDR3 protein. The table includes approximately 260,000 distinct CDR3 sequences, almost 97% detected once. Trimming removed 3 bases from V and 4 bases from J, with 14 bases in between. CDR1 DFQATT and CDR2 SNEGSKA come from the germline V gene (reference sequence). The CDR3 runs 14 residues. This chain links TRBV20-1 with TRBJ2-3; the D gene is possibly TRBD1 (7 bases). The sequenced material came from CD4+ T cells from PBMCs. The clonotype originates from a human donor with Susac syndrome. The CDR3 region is CSARRRGRPDTQYF. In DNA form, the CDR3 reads TGCAGTGCTAGGCGGAGGGGGCGCCCAGATACGCAGTATTTT.